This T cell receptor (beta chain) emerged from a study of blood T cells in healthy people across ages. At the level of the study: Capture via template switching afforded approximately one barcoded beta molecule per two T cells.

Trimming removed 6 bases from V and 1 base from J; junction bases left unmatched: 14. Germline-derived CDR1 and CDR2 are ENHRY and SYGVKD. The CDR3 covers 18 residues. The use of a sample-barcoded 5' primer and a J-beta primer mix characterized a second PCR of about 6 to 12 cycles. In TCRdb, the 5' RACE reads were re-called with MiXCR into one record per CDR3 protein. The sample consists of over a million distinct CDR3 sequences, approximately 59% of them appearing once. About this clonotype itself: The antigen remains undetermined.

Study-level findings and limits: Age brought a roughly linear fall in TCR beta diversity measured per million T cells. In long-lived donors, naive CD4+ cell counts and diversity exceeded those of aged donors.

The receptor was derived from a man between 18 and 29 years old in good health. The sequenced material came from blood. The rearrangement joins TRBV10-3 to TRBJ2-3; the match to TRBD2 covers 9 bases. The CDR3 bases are TGTGCCATCAGGGTGGGTGGCACCTCTAGCGGGGGCACAGATACGCAGTATTTT. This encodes CAIRVGGTSSGGTDTQYF.